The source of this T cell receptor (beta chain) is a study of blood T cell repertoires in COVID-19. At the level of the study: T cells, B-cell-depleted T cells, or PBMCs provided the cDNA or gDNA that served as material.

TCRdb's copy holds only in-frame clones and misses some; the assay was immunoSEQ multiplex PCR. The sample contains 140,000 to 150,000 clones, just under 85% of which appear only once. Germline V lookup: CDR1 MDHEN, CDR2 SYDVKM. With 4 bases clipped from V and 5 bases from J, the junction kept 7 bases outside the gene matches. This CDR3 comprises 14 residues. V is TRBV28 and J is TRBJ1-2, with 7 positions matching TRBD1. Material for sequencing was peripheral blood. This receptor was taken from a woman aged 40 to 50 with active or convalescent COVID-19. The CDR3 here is CASSYDRTGYGYTF. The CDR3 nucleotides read TGTGCCAGCAGTTATGACCGGACAGGTTATGGCTACACCTTC.